Shown below are 32 T cell receptor beta chains from a single sample sequenced in a study of cytomegalovirus exposure and HLA in healthy donors. This PCR relied on a set of 60 Vbeta primers and 13 Jbeta primers. Method: immunoSEQ multiplex PCR; TCRdb's copy keeps in-frame clones and lacks some. The sample has approximately 150,000 clones, around 78% seen once; the top ten hold around 7%. Sequences were obtained from PBMCs. The receptors here all came from a woman aged 40 to 50 in good health and CMV-seropositive.

This clone has more than one count but fewer than ten. This rearrangement joins TRBV25-1 to TRBJ2-5, with 10 bases identical to TRBD2. Germline CDR1 and CDR2: MGHDK and SYGVNS. Trimming took 2 bases from V and 4 from J; bases not matched to a gene: 13. The CDR3 runs to 18 residues. CDR3 protein: CASSEARGLATLRETQYF. In DNA, the CDR3 is TGTGCCAGCAGTGAAGCTCGGGGACTAGCGACCTTGAGAGAGACCCAGTACTTC.

This CDR3 reads CASSVRGTGKGYEQYF. CDR3 nucleotide sequence: TGTGCCAGCAGCGTGCGGGGGACAGGAAAGGGGTACGAGCAGTACTTC. This sequence joins TRBV5-6 and TRBJ2-7; tentatively, D is TRBD1 (8 bases). The germline V gene encodes CDR1 SGHDT and CDR2 YYEEEE. Between the trimmed V and J ends, which lost 4 bases and 4 bases, there was a span of 21 bases. The CDR3 is 16 residues long.

There are many counts of this clone. The chain employs TRBV5-6 and TRBJ1-4, with D possibly being TRBD1 (6 bases). Deletions cut 2 bases from V and 7 bases from J, with 12 bases between. CDR1 SGHDT and CDR2 YYEEEE come from the germline V gene. The CDR3 is made up of 14 amino acids. The CDR3: CASSFGSGAEKLFF. The CDR3, as DNA: TGTGCCAGCAGCTTCGGTTCAGGGGCTGAAAAACTGTTTTTT.

The chain recombines TRBV30 with TRBJ2-7; 10 bases agree with TRBD1. The V and J ends lost 2 bases and 7 bases, in that order; junction bases with no gene match: 5. The CDR3 extends over 13 amino acids. Germline V lookup: CDR1 GTSNPN, CDR2 SVGIG (reference sequence). The CDR3 protein is CAWSRDRGREQYF. In nucleotides, the CDR3 is TGTGCCTGGAGTAGAGACAGGGGGCGAGAGCAGTACTTC.

The CDR3 DNA reads TGTGCCAGTAGTATCAGCGGGGGCCTGGGTCTATACGAGCAGTACTTC. It specifies CASSISGGLGLYEQYF. The chain couples TRBV19 to TRBJ2-7; 8 positions match TRBD2. CDR1 and CDR2 from the germline V gene are LNHDA and SQIVND (reference sequence). This CDR3 contains 16 residues. V lost 3 bases to trimming and J lost 4 bases; unmatched junction nucleotides: 11.

V is TRBV9 and J is TRBJ2-3; 10 bases line up with TRBD2. Germline V gives CDR1 SGDLS, CDR2 YYNGEE. V was pared by 0 bases and J by 3 bases, with 4 bases of the junction left unmatched. The CDR3 is 16 amino acids. For the CDR3, the DNA is TGTGCCAGCAGCGTAGATGTAGCGGGGGGAACAGATACGCAGTATTTT. Residues: CASSVDVAGGTDTQYF.

The chain links TRBV5-4 to TRBJ2-1; 8 bases align to TRBD2. The germline V gene encodes CDR1 SGHNT and CDR2 YYREEE (reference sequence). The V segment lost 4 bases and the J segment 6 bases; nucleotides outside the gene matches: 15. The CDR3 loop spans 17 amino acids. The CDR3 bases are TGTGCCAGCAGCCGCGCCGCAGGGACTAGTTTTGGCAATGAGCAGTTCTTC. Translation: CASSRAAGTSFGNEQFF. Using reference TRBV5-4 and TRBJ2-1 for the parts outside the CDR3, the full variable domain is ETGVTQSPTHLIKTRGQQVTLRCSSQSGHNTVSWYQQALGQGPQFIFQYYREEENGRGNFPPRFSGLQFPNYSSELNVNALELDDSALYLCASSRAAGTSFGNEQFFGPGTRLTVL.

The V call is TRBV5-1, the J call TRBJ1-2; maybe TRBD1 (5 bases). There are 13 residues in the CDR3. The V gene's germline CDR1 is SGHRS and CDR2 YFSETQ. Trimming removed 3 bases from V and 12 bases from J, with 18 bases in between. CDR3 protein: CASSSSMGQGDTF. The CDR3 DNA reads as TGCGCCAGCAGCTCCTCGATGGGGCAGGGTGACACCTTC.

This chain connects TRBV2 to TRBJ1-1, with unresolved D. Germline V lookup: CDR1 SNHLY, CDR2 FYNNEI. With 5 bases removed from V and 0 bases from J, the gap between germline ends came to 13 bases. This CDR3 has 15 residues. Written as DNA, the CDR3 is TGTGCCAGCAGTACCTACGGGAATCTGAACACTGAAGCTTTCTTT. It encodes CASSTYGNLNTEAFF.

CDR3 amino acids: CASSLFRNTGELFF. The CDR3, as DNA: TGTGCCAGCAGCTTATTTCGTAACACCGGGGAGCTGTTTTTT. This rearrangement joins TRBV11-1 to TRBJ2-2; D call uncertain. Trimming took 2 bases from V and 2 from J, leaving 6 bases between them. The CDR3 extends over 14 amino acids. Germline V gene lookup returns CDR1 SGHAT and CDR2 FQDESV (reference sequence). The variable domain in full, completed from reference TRBV11-1 and TRBJ2-2, reads EAEVAQSPRYKITEKSQAVAFWCDPISGHATLYWYRQILGQGPELLVQFQDESVVDDSQLPKDRFSAERLKGVDSTLKIQPAELGDSAMYLCASSLFRNTGELFFGEGSRLTVL.

V is TRBV20-1 and J is TRBJ2-7, with 8 bases identical to TRBD2. In germline, CDR1 is DFQATT, CDR2 SNEGSKA (reference sequence). The ends lost 6 bases at V and 8 bases at J; junction bases unmatched: 6. The CDR3 is made up of 11 amino acids. This CDR3 reads CSAPGGVQQYF. The DNA for the CDR3 is TGCAGTGCACCCGGGGGGGTACAGCAGTACTTC.

The rearrangement links TRBV30 to TRBJ2-7, with D hard to call. The CDR3 covers 12 residues. The V gene lost 3 bases and the J gene lost 4 bases, with 10 bases spanning the gap. CDR1 GTSNPN and CDR2 SVGIG come from the germline V gene (reference sequence). CDR3 nucleotides: TGTGCCTGGAGCCAAGACAAATACGAGCAGTACTTC. It encodes CAWSQDKYEQYF.

This sequence joins TRBV5-4 and TRBJ1-2; 10 bases are a match to TRBD1. The CDR3 length is 14 residues. The germline V gene encodes CDR1 SGHNT and CDR2 YYREEE (reference sequence). V lost 0 bases and J lost 7; bases outside the gene matches: 3. CDR3 sequence reads: CASSLEGTGAGYTF. In nucleotides, the CDR3 is TGTGCCAGCAGCTTGGAGGGGACAGGGGCTGGCTACACCTTC.

This clone was observed a few times. V gene TRBV11-2 combines with J gene TRBJ2-1; tentatively, D is TRBD1 (6 bases). CDR1 is SGHAT and CDR2 is FQNNGV in the germline V gene. CDR3 length: 13 residues. The V gene lost 3 bases and the J gene lost 5 bases, with 8 bases spanning the gap. The CDR3 DNA is TGTGCCAGCAGCTTGGACAGAGACAATGAGCAGTTCTTC. Translating gives CASSLDRDNEQFF.

V usage is TRBV18 and J usage is TRBJ1-2, with 7 bases matching TRBD1. CDR1 and CDR2 from the germline V gene are KGHSH and LQKENI. Trimming removed 4 bases from V and 2 bases from J; junction bases left unmatched: 4. The CDR3 has 14 amino acids. CDR3 bases: TGTGCCAGCTCACTTGACAGGGAAAACTATGGCTACACCTTC. This translates into CASSLDRENYGYTF.

V and J are TRBV6-1 and TRBJ1-2; D is unresolved. With 6 bases removed from V and 5 bases from J, the gap between germline ends came to 19 bases. The CDR3 sequence is 15 residues long. CDR1 is MNHNS and CDR2 is SASEGT in the germline V gene. This CDR3 is CASSSTALSGYGYTF. The CDR3 bases are TGTGCCAGCAGCTCTACAGCTCTTTCGGGGTATGGCTACACCTTC.

As to this clone: One junction end does not reproduce the germline sequence, and a read error may be involved. J is TRBJ1-6 and V is TRBV7-9; D uncertain. The CDR3 is made up of 12 amino acids. Germline CDR1 is SEHNR and CDR2 is FQNEAQ (reference sequence). CDR3 coding DNA: TGTTCCAGCAGTCAGATACCGTCACCCCTCCACTTT. Protein product: CSSSQIPSPLHF.

This chain uses TRBV2 with TRBJ1-1; no reliable D call. Trimming took 0 bases from V and 0 from J, leaving 8 bases between them. The CDR3 is 15 residues long. Germline values: CDR1 SNHLY, CDR2 FYNNEI. CDR3 protein: CASSEAWAVNTEAFF. CDR3 coding DNA: TGTGCCAGCAGTGAAGCCTGGGCAGTGAACACTGAAGCTTTCTTT.

The chain has TRBV7-2 and TRBJ2-7; no clear D gene. CDR1 SGHTA and CDR2 FQGNSA come from the germline V gene. CDR3 size: 15 residues. With 1 base removed from V and 3 bases from J, the gap between germline ends came to 13 bases. The CDR3 loop is CASSLELHTVYEQYF. CDR3 DNA: TGTGCCAGCAGCTTAGAACTTCATACCGTCTACGAGCAGTACTTC.

This rearrangement joins TRBV19 to TRBJ1-5; TRBD1 matches 10 bases. Germline-derived CDR1 and CDR2 are LNHDA and SQIVND (reference sequence). V lost 9 bases, J lost 1 base, and 3 bases stayed unmatched. The CDR3 sequence is 14 residues long. The CDR3 spells CASRDRGSNQPQHF. Written as DNA, the CDR3 is TGTGCCAGCCGGGACAGGGGCAGCAATCAGCCCCAGCATTTT.

This clone came up once. This chain joins TRBV6-6 and TRBJ2-7; TRBD2 aligns across 8 bases. CDR1 is MNHNY and CDR2 is SVGAGI in the germline V gene (reference sequence). CDR3 length equals 15 residues. Trimming cost V 1 base and J 7 bases; bases outside gene matches: 9. CDR3 sequence: CASSYFRGGTVEQYF. In nucleotides, the CDR3 is TGTGCCAGCAGTTACTTTCGGGGGGGCACCGTGGAGCAGTACTTC.

The CDR3 protein is CASSLIGQGINSPLHF. The CDR3 nucleotides are TGTGCCAGCAGTTTAATCGGGCAGGGGATCAATTCACCCCTCCACTTT. J is TRBJ1-6 and V is TRBV27, with D tentatively TRBD1 (6 bases). Trimming removed 2 bases from V and 7 bases from J, with 15 bases in between. Germline V lookup: CDR1 MNHEY, CDR2 SMNVEV (reference sequence). The CDR3 length is 16 residues.

This clone was counted a few times. One end of the junction is discordant with germline, which a read error may explain. The chain is built from TRBV2 and TRBJ1-2, with D hard to call. The V gene's germline CDR1 is SNHLY and CDR2 FYNNEI. The CDR3 runs to 14 residues. CDR3 in amino acids: CASSEGTGRRVTNF. CDR3 DNA: TGTGCCAGCAGTGAAGGTACTGGCAGGAGGGTTACCAACTTC.

The gene calls are TRBV27 and TRBJ1-1; a possible D gene is TRBD1 (6 bases). V was shortened by 4 bases and J by 8 bases, with 17 bases between the two germline ends. CDR3 size: 14 residues. The germline gives CDR1 MNHEY, CDR2 SMNVEV (reference sequence). CDR3 loop: CASSSHPTGSEAFF. The CDR3 nucleotides are TGTGCCAGCAGTTCCCACCCGACAGGCTCGGAAGCTTTCTTT.

The J gene is TRBJ1-5, the V gene TRBV7-6; a weak D match, TRBD1 (5 bases). The germline V gene has CDR1 SGHVS and CDR2 FNYEAQ. This CDR3 comprises 18 residues. The V and J ends lost 5 bases and 4 bases respectively, with 24 bases between them. DNA of the CDR3: TGTGCCAGCAGCCTTAGCCCCCCCGGGGGAACCCTAAATCAGCCCCAGCATTTT. Its translation: CASSLSPPGGTLNQPQHF.

The chain employs TRBV6-1 and TRBJ2-3, with TRBD2 matching 8 bases. The V gene's germline CDR1 is MNHNS and CDR2 SASEGT. The CDR3 is 15 residues long. The V and J ends lost 8 bases and 3 bases, in that order; junction bases with no gene match: 10. The CDR3 protein is CASHDWGGGTDTQYF. In DNA form, the CDR3 reads TGTGCCAGCCACGACTGGGGCGGGGGGACAGATACGCAGTATTTT.

This chain uses TRBV19 with TRBJ2-5, with D possibly matching TRBD1 (6 bases). V was cut by 1 base and J by 5 bases, with 14 bases left in between. Germline V gene sequence: CDR1 LNHDA, CDR2 SQIVND (reference sequence). The CDR3 is 15 residues long. The CDR3 DNA is TGTGCCAGTAGTATAGGGACAGCCGGCCTGGAGACCCAGTACTTC. Amino acids: CASSIGTAGLETQYF.

The chain couples TRBV9 to TRBJ1-2, with 7 bases fitting TRBD1. This CDR3 has 13 residues. The junction had 8 bases not matched to a gene; V was cut back by 4 bases and J by 8 bases. Per germline, CDR1 SGDLS and CDR2 YYNGEE. The CDR3 protein is CASSLQAGGGYTF. Here the CDR3 DNA reads TGTGCCAGCAGCCTACAGGCAGGGGGAGGCTACACCTTC.

Concerning this clone itself: A read error may account for a junction end that differs from germline. V usage is TRBV7-7 and J usage is TRBJ2-2, with D maybe TRBD2 (5 bases). CDR3 length: 13 residues. Germline V gene data show CDR1 as SSHAT and CDR2 as FNYEAQ (reference sequence). The CDR3 region is CASSLRADGELFF. CDR3 nucleotide sequence: TGTGCTAGCAGCTTACGAGCGGACGGGGAGCTGTTTTTT. Full variable domain (remainder filled in from reference TRBV7-7 and TRBJ2-2): GAGVSQSPRYKVTKRGQDVTLRCDPISSHATLYWYQQALGQGPEFLTYFNYEAQPDKSGLPSDRFSAERPEGSISTLTIQRTEQRDSAMYRCASSLRADGELFFGEGSRLTVL.

The chain has TRBV19 and TRBJ1-5; no reliable D call. Germline CDR1 reads LNHDA; CDR2 reads SQIVND (reference sequence). Trimming cost V 0 bases and J 4 bases, with 37 bases left between them. The CDR3 is 24 amino acids. As DNA, the CDR3 is TGTGCCAGTAGTATAGATTGGGCGGGTATTGGGCAGTCAGAAAACGGACGAGCAAATCAGCCCCAGCATTTT. Translating it yields CASSIDWAGIGQSENGRANQPQHF.

The chain links TRBV5-8 to TRBJ1-5; 8 nucleotides line up with TRBD1. Trimming took 5 bases from V and 3 from J; bases not matched to a gene: 10. CDR3 size: 16 residues. Per germline, CDR1 SGHTS and CDR2 YDEGEE. The CDR3 nucleotides read TGTGCCAGCAGTCAGACAGGGGATCGGATCAATCAGCCCCAGCATTTT. It codes for CASSQTGDRINQPQHF.

This chain joins TRBV9 and TRBJ1-2; 7 bases align to TRBD1. This CDR3 has 15 residues. The V gene end was trimmed by 4 bases and the J gene end by 2 bases; junction bases not matched to a gene: 8. The germline V gene encodes CDR1 SGDLS and CDR2 YYNGEE. The CDR3 region is CASSPGDRVNYGYTF. CDR3 nucleotide sequence: TGTGCCAGCAGCCCAGGGGACAGAGTAAACTATGGCTACACCTTC. The full variable domain, with the rest looked up from reference TRBV9 and TRBJ1-2, is DSGVTQTPKHLITATGQRVTLRCSPRSGDLSVYWYQQSLDQGLQFLIQYYNGEERAKGNILERFSAQQFPDLHSELNLSSLELGDSALYFCASSPGDRVNYGYTFGSGTRLTVV.